A single sample gave rise to the 21 T cell receptor beta chains below, sequenced in a study of shared clonotypes between healthy human individuals. CD45RO-negative, CCR7-positively selected cells formed the naive CD8 fraction, excluding terminally differentiated effector memory CD45RA+ cells. Clones were sequenced by immunoSEQ multiplex PCR, and TCRdb holds only the in-frame ones, with some missing. The sample has roughly 2.1 million clones, roughly 91% seen once. Sequencing was done on a sample of naive CD8+ T cells from PBMCs. These receptors originate from a man aged 18 to 35 in good health. Some clones in this sample may be carry-over from other donors' samples.

The gene calls are TRBV9 and TRBJ2-3; 12 bases agree with TRBD2. V gave up 4 bases and J gave up 5 bases; unmatched junction bases: 11. Germline V CDR1 and CDR2: SGDLS, YYNGEE. The CDR3 has 17 residues. In DNA form, the CDR3 reads TGTGCCAGCAGCCAACCCAGACTAGCGGGAGCGAAAGATACGCAGTATTTT. Its protein product is CASSQPRLAGAKDTQYF.

The chain links TRBV5-5 to TRBJ2-7; D is perhaps TRBD1 (6 bases). The CDR3 runs 14 residues. Germline CDR1 is SGHKS and CDR2 is YYEKEE (reference sequence). With 5 bases removed from V and 4 bases from J, the gap between germline ends came to 16 bases. This CDR3 reads CASSSGTPVYEQYF. As DNA, the CDR3 is TGTGCCAGCAGTTCCGGGACACCGGTTTACGAGCAGTACTTC.

This chain connects TRBV9 to TRBJ2-2, with 7 bases that match TRBD1. The CDR3 runs to 17 residues. The germline CDR1 and CDR2 sequences are SGDLS and YYNGEE. V dropped 3 bases and J dropped 6; count of bases not matched to a gene: 14. CDR3 DNA: TGTGCCAGCAGCGGCTACAGGGGAGTTAAGGTTCCCGGGGAGCTGTTTTTT. Amino acid sequence: CASSGYRGVKVPGELFF.

The V call is TRBV6-5, the J call TRBJ2-7, with 7 bases fitting TRBD2. Germline-derived CDR1 and CDR2 are MNHEY and SVGAGI. CDR3 length: 15 amino acids. Trimming cost V 6 bases and J 2 bases; bases outside gene matches: 10. The CDR3 DNA reads TGTGCCAGCAGCCCTGAGGACGGGAGGCCCTACGAGCAGTACTTC. It specifies CASSPEDGRPYEQYF.

This clone was counted once. This sequence joins TRBV10-2 and TRBJ1-3; TRBD1 agrees at 10 bases. With V trimmed by 6 bases and J by 2 bases, 4 bases remained unmatched. CDR3 length equals 15 residues. The germline V gene encodes CDR1 WSHSY and CDR2 SAAADI. The DNA of the CDR3 is TGCGCCAGCAGGTTGGACAGGGGGACTGGAAACACCATATATTTT. Amino acids: CASRLDRGTGNTIYF.

This clone was detected a few times. V is TRBV19 and J is TRBJ2-7, with 9 positions matching TRBD2. Germline CDR1 is LNHDA and CDR2 is SQIVND (reference sequence). V dropped 4 bases and J dropped 5; count of bases not matched to a gene: 6. CDR3 length: 14 residues. For the CDR3, the DNA is TGTGCCAGTAGTAGGGCTAGCGGGAACAACGAGCAGTACTTC. As protein: CASSRASGNNEQYF.

The gene calls are TRBV10-1 and TRBJ2-1; 8 nucleotides match TRBD2. The CDR3 loop spans 16 amino acids. Germline loops: CDR1 WNHNN, CDR2 SYGVQD (reference sequence). The trim removed 1 base at V and 10 bases at J, leaving 12 bases unmatched. Here the CDR3 reads CASSEWISGTGREQFF. CDR3 DNA sequence: TGCGCCAGCAGTGAGTGGATTAGCGGGACGGGCAGGGAGCAGTTCTTC.

A remark on this clone: This CDR3 is also generated by other DNA sequences in the sample. The CDR3 loop is CATSRERTSGYEQYF. The CDR3 DNA sequence: TGTGCCACCAGCAGAGAGAGGACTAGCGGCTACGAGCAGTACTTC. The J gene is TRBJ2-7, the V gene TRBV15; 10 nucleotides agree with TRBD2. The CDR3 loop spans 15 amino acids. J gave up 3 bases and V 0 bases, and 2 bases lay outside the gene matches. Germline V CDR1 and CDR2: LNHNV, YYDKDF (reference sequence).

V gene TRBV28 combines with J gene TRBJ1-5; the D gene is possibly TRBD1 (6 bases). Germline V gene data show CDR1 as MDHEN and CDR2 as SYDVKM. V lost 3 bases to trimming and J lost 1 base, with 10 bases between them. This CDR3 contains 15 residues. CDR3 nucleotides: TGTGCCAGCAGTTTGACCAGGGGAAGCAATCAGCCCCAGCATTTT. It translates to CASSLTRGSNQPQHF.

As for this clone: The same CDR3 is also encoded by other DNA sequences in this sample. The CDR3 loop reads CASSIAGAYEQYF. CDR3 sequence (DNA): TGTGCCAGTAGTATAGCGGGAGCTTACGAGCAGTACTTC. The chain carries TRBV19 and TRBJ2-7; tentatively, D is TRBD2 (6 bases). V gave up 1 base and J gave up 4 bases, with 8 bases separating them. CDR1 is LNHDA and CDR2 is SQIVND in the germline V gene (reference sequence). This CDR3 spans 13 amino acids. The variable domain in full, with the rest retrieved from reference TRBV19 and TRBJ2-7, is DGGITQSPKYLFRKEGQNVTLSCEQNLNHDAMYWYRQDPGQGLRLIYYSQIVNDFQKGDIAEGYSVSREKKESFPLTVTSAQKNPTAFYLCASSIAGAYEQYFGPGTRLTVT.

The chain uses TRBV7-9 and TRBJ1-5; tentatively, D is TRBD1 (5 bases). V was pared by 6 bases and J by 6 bases, with 15 bases between. Germline-derived CDR1 and CDR2 are SEHNR and FQNEAQ (reference sequence). The CDR3 is 14 residues long. The CDR3 DNA reads as TGTGCCAGCAGTGGAGGGGACGCGGGTCAGCCCCAGCATTTT. Translating it yields CASSGGDAGQPQHF.

This clone appeared a single time. The rearrangement uses TRBV27 and TRBJ2-7; TRBD2 might be the D (7 bases). CDR3 length equals 14 residues. Germline CDR1 reads MNHEY; CDR2 reads SMNVEV (reference sequence). Trimming stripped 6 bases from V and 3 bases from J, with 15 bases between. The CDR3 protein is CASREGGGYYEQYF. As DNA, the CDR3 is TGTGCCAGCAGGGAGGGGGGGGGCTACTACGAGCAGTACTTC.

The gene calls are TRBV18 and TRBJ1-2; 11 positions match TRBD1. After removal of 4 bases from V and 8 bases from J, the junction contained 6 bases not matched to a gene. The CDR3 consists of 14 residues. The germline V gene encodes CDR1 KGHSH and CDR2 LQKENI. CDR3 region: CASSQDRGLGGYTF. The CDR3, as DNA: TGTGCCAGCTCACAGGACAGGGGGCTGGGGGGCTACACCTTC.

A note on this clone: In the same sample, other DNA sequences code for this CDR3. This rearrangement joins TRBV28 to TRBJ2-7; 7 bases align to TRBD2. CDR1 is MDHEN and CDR2 is SYDVKM in the germline V gene. The V gene end was trimmed by 2 bases and the J gene end by 4 bases; junction bases not matched to a gene: 5. There are 14 residues in the CDR3. Here the CDR3 reads CASSLPGLGYEQYF. The CDR3 region has the DNA TGTGCCAGCAGTTTACCCGGACTAGGATACGAGCAGTACTTC.

This sequence joins TRBV28 and TRBJ1-6, with 7 bases identical to TRBD1. The V and J ends lost 4 bases and 9 bases, in that order; junction bases with no gene match: 6. Germline V gene lookup returns CDR1 MDHEN and CDR2 SYDVKM. This CDR3 is 14 amino acids long. CDR3 in amino acids: CASSWREGASPLHF. In nucleotides, the CDR3 is TGTGCCAGCAGTTGGAGGGAGGGGGCTTCACCCCTCCACTTT.

To note about this clone: The sample holds other DNA sequences that translate to the same CDR3. The gene calls are TRBV27 and TRBJ2-1; D unclear. V was cut by 5 bases and J by 7 bases, with 6 bases left in between. The CDR3 totals 11 residues. Germline V gives CDR1 MNHEY, CDR2 SMNVEV (reference sequence). CDR3 protein: CASSAGNEQFF. CDR3 DNA: TGTGCCAGCAGTGCCGGGAATGAGCAGTTCTTC.

This clone was seen a few times. This chain links TRBV7-9 with TRBJ1-2; unclear D gene. In germline, CDR1 is SEHNR, CDR2 FQNEAQ (reference sequence). The CDR3 spans 13 residues. The V gene lost 6 bases and the J gene lost 5 bases, with 13 bases spanning the gap. CDR3 region: CASREGGPYGYTF. In nucleotides, the CDR3 is TGTGCCAGCAGGGAGGGCGGACCTTATGGCTACACCTTC.

This chain uses TRBV4-3 with TRBJ2-1; D gene ambiguous. The germline gives CDR1 LGHNA, CDR2 YSLEER. V dropped 4 bases and J dropped 9 bases, with 13 bases sitting between them. The CDR3 covers 13 residues. The CDR3 sequence is CASSPRTVPEQFF. The CDR3 nucleotides read TGCGCCAGCAGCCCCCGGACCGTCCCTGAGCAGTTCTTC.

The gene calls are TRBV11-2 and TRBJ1-2; D is perhaps TRBD1 (5 bases). The CDR3 extends over 14 amino acids. Deletions cut 5 bases from V and 3 bases from J, with 13 bases between. Looked up from germline, CDR1 is SGHAT and CDR2 is FQNNGV. DNA of the CDR3: TGTGCCAGCAGCCCGACAGATCTTTACTATGGCTACACCTTC. It encodes CASSPTDLYYGYTF.

This rearrangement joins TRBV29-1 to TRBJ1-3; D perhaps matches TRBD1 (6 bases). The V gene lost 5 bases and the J gene lost 2 bases, with 13 bases spanning the gap. Looked up from germline, CDR1 is SQVTM and CDR2 is ANQGSEA. CDR3 length: 14 residues. Here the CDR3 reads CSVLGGQAGNTIYF. The DNA for the CDR3 is TGCAGCGTTCTCGGGGGGCAAGCTGGAAACACCATATATTTT. Supplemented by reference TRBV29-1 and TRBJ1-3, the full variable domain reads SAVISQKPSRDICQRGTSLTIQCQVDSQVTMMFWYRQQPGQSLTLIATANQGSEATYESGFVIDKFPISRPNLTFSTLTVSNMSPEDSSIYLCSVLGGQAGNTIYFGEGSWLTVV.

The rearrangement links TRBV13 to TRBJ2-3; 7 bases are shared with TRBD2. There are 14 residues in the CDR3. The V gene's germline CDR1 is PRHDT and CDR2 FYEKMQ (reference sequence). The junction had 3 bases not matched to a gene; V was cut back by 4 bases and J by 2 bases. CDR3 nucleotide sequence: TGTGCCAGCAGCTCCCGGGGGGACACAGATACGCAGTATTTT. Protein: CASSSRGDTDTQYF. Full variable domain (outside the CDR3, taken from reference TRBV13 and TRBJ2-3): AAGVIQSPRHLIKEKRETATLKCYPIPRHDTVYWYQQGPGQDPQFLISFYEKMQSDKGSIPDRFSAQQFSDYHSELNMSSLELGDSALYFCASSSRGDTDTQYFGPGTRLTVL.